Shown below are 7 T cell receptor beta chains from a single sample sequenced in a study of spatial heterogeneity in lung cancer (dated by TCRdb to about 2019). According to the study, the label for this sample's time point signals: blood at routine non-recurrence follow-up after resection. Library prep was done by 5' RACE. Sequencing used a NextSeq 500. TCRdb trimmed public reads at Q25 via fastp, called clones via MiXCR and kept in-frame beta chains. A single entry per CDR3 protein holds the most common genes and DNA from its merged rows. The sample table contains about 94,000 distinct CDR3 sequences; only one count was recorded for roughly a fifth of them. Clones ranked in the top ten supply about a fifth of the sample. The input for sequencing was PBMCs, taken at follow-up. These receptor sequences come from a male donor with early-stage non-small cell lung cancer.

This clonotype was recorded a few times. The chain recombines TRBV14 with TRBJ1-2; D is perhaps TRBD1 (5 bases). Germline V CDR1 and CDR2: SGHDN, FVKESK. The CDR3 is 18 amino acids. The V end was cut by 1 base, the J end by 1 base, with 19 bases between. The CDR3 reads CASSQGRTRGYDNYGYTF. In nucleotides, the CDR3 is TGTGCCAGCAGCCAAGGAAGGACACGGGGGTACGATAACTATGGCTACACCTTC. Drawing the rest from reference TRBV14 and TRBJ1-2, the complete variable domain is EAGVTQFPSHSVIEKGQTVTLRCDPISGHDNLYWYRRVMGKEIKFLLHFVKESKQDESGMPNNRFLAERTGGTYSTLKVQPAELEDSGVYFCASSQGRTRGYDNYGYTFGSGTRLTVV.

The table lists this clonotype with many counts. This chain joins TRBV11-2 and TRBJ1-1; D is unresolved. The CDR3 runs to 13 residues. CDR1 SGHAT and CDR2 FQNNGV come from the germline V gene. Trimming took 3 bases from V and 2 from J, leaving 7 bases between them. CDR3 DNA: TGTGCCAGCAGCTTGGGGAGAAACACTGAAGCTTTCTTT. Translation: CASSLGRNTEAFF. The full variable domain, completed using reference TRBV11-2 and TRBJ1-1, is EAGVAQSPRYKIIEKRQSVAFWCNPISGHATLYWYQQILGQGPKLLIQFQNNGVVDDSQLPKDRFSAERLKGVDSTLKIQPAKLEDSAVYLCASSLGRNTEAFFGQGTRLTVV.

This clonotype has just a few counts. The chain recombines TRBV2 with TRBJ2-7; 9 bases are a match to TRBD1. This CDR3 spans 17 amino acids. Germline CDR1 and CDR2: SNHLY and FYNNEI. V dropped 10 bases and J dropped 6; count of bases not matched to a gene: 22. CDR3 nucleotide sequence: TGTGCCACAATTATTGGGATTTCCGGGACAGGGTTCAGCGAGCAGTACTTC. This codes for CATIIGISGTGFSEQYF.

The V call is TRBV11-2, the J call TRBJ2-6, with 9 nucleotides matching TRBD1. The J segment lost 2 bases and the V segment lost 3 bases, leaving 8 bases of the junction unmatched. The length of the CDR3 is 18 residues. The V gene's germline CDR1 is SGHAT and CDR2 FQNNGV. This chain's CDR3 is CASSFSPGQGTGANVLTF. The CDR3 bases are TGTGCCAGCAGCTTCTCGCCGGGACAGGGTACTGGGGCCAACGTCCTGACTTTC.

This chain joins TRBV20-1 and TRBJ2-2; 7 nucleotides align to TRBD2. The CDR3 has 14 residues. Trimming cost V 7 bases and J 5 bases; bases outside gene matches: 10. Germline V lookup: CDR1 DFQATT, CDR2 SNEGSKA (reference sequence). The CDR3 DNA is TGCAGTGTCAGAAGAGAGGGAGGGACCGGGGAGCTGTTTTTT. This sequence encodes CSVRREGGTGELFF.

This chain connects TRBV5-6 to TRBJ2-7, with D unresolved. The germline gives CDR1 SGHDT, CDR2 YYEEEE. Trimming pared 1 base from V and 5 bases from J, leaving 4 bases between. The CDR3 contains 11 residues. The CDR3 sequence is CASSLFDEQYV. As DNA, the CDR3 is TGTGCCAGCAGCTTGTTTGACGAGCAGTACGTC.

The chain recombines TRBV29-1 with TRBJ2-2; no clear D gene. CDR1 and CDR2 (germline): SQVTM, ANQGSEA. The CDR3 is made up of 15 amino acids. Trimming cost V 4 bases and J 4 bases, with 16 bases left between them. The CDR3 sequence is CSVASPRLGTGELFF. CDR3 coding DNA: TGCAGCGTTGCGAGCCCACGATTGGGCACCGGGGAGCTGTTTTTT.